The sequence of this T cell receptor beta chain was determined in a study of blood T cell repertoires in COVID-19 (dated by TCRdb to the early 2020s). Study-level background: The collaborator samples originated in the United States, Italy and Spain and spanned the acute and convalescent phases of COVID-19. The prospective study material was composed of cDNA or gDNA derived from T cells, B-cell-depleted T cells, or PBMCs. Deeply sampled blood TCRbeta repertoires from subjects exposed to, actively infected with, or recovered from COVID-19 were included in the dataset. A freely available public database, intended as a resource for researchers studying the immune response to SARS-CoV-2, is where the repertoires were released. The samples were drawn from two sources: the first 160 participants of the ongoing ImmuneRACE study, and 1,254 subjects contributed by 6 global collaborators. Nearly every sample came with metadata listing a de-identified subject ID, COVID-19 status, age in years and sex. Where available, HLA class I and class II types were taken from metadata supplied by the sample provider and were not determined by assay-based typing.

TCRbeta CDR3 regions were amplified from genomic DNA by means of the immunoSEQ Assay, a bias-controlled multiplex PCR. The original pipeline was this. Nucleated cell counts per sample were estimated from amplification of reference gene primers within the assay. To quantify the absolute abundance of each unique TCRbeta CDR3 rearrangement, sequence reads were collapsed and filtered. For each sample, productive Simpson clonality was calculated as the square root of Simpson's diversity index over productive rearrangements. TCRdb carries this immuneACCESS record with in-frame sequences only. Its versions omit some clonotypes, under half of them owing to an unresolved V gene in the studies checked, with the rest unexplained. The V and J calls and clone size are taken from that table; D and trimming were inferred from the DNA. The sample yields approximately 140,000 clones; about 70% were counted once. The ten largest clones add up to roughly 14% of the sample.

This clone has a handful of counts. It has no known antigen specificity. No much larger clone exists at a distance of one base, and base qualities are not known. The cysteine opens and the phenylalanine closes a CDR3 of 14 amino acids. This entry keeps only the CDR3 DNA: 42 bases, framed from base 1. From V the trimming removes 5 bases and from J it removes 4 bases, while the gene matches leave 5 bases of the junction unaccounted for. From a lookup of the germline V gene (reference sequence), CDR1 and CDR2 are MNHEY and SMNVEV. The study at large found these results: The amount of clinical and demographic metadata varied by source and participant and was provided uncurated.

Each collaborating institution followed its own protocols to collect whole blood in K2EDTA tubes. For TCRbeta analysis, collaborator samples were shipped as frozen whole blood, as isolated PBMCs, or as DNA extracted from either sample type. The chain links TRBV27 with TRBJ1-5, with 7 bases aligning to TRBD1. The sequenced material came from peripheral blood. The receptor comes from a man older than 75 with acute or convalescent COVID-19. The sequence in DNA is TGTGCCAGCAGTCCCTGGGACAGAAATCAGCCCCAGCATTTT. Translated, it gives CASSPWDRNQPQHF.